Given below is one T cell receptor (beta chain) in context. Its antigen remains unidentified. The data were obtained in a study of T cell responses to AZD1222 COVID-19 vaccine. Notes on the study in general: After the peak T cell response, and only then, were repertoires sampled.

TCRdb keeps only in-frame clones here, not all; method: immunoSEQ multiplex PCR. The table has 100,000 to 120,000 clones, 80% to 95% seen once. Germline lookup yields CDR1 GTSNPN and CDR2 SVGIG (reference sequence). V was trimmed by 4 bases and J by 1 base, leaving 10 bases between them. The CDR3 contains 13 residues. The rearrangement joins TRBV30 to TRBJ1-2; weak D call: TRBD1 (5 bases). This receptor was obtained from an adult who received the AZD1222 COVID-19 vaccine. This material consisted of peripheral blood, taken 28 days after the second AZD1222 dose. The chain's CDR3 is CAWTRGFNYGYTF. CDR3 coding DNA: TGTGCCTGGACTAGGGGATTTAACTATGGCTACACCTTC.